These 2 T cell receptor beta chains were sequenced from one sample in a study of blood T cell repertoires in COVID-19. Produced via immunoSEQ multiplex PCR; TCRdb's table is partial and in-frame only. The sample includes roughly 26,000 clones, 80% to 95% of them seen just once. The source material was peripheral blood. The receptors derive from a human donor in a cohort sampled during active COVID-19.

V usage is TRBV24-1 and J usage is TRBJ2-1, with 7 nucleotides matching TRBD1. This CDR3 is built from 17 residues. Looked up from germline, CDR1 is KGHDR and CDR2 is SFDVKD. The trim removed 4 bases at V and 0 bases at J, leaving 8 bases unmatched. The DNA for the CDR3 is TGTGCCACCAGTGAGCCTGCCGGACAGGCCTCCTACAATGAGCAGTTCTTC. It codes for CATSEPAGQASYNEQFF.

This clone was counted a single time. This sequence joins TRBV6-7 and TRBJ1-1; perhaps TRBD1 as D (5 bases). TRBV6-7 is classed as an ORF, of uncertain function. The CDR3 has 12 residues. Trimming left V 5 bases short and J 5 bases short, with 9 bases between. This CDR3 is CASSPRVTEAFF. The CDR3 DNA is TGTGCCAGCAGTCCCAGGGTTACTGAAGCTTTCTTT.